One sample yielded the 14 T cell receptor beta chains listed below, sequenced in a study of T cell responses to AZD1222 COVID-19 vaccine. Using immunoSEQ multiplex PCR, the repertoire was profiled, and TCRdb retains in-frame clones only, with some absent. The table includes roughly 120,000 clones, approximately 90% detected once. This sample comprised peripheral blood, obtained on day 0 of AZD1222 vaccination. These TCRs come from an adult in good health.

This chain links TRBV11-2 with TRBJ1-4; unclear D gene. Germline lookup yields CDR1 SGHAT and CDR2 FQNNGV. The CDR3 extends over 15 amino acids. V gave up 5 bases and J gave up 8 bases, with 18 bases separating them. The CDR3 is CASSPGSPAREKLFF. For the CDR3, the DNA is TGTGCCAGCAGCCCCGGGTCTCCCGCCAGGGAAAAACTGTTTTTT. The full variable domain, its missing parts supplied by reference TRBV11-2 and TRBJ1-4, is EAGVAQSPRYKIIEKRQSVAFWCNPISGHATLYWYQQILGQGPKLLIQFQNNGVVDDSQLPKDRFSAERLKGVDSTLKIQPAKLEDSAVYLCASSPGSPAREKLFFGSGTQLSVL.

This chain uses TRBV5-1 with TRBJ2-2, with D perhaps matching TRBD1 or TRBD2 (5 bases each). Germline lookup yields CDR1 SGHRS and CDR2 YFSETQ. The germline V and J ends were trimmed by 3 bases and 3 bases, with 15 bases remaining between them. The CDR3 runs to 16 residues. The CDR3 is CASSYEGRRDTGELFF. In DNA, the CDR3 is TGCGCCAGCAGCTACGAGGGACGTCGGGACACCGGGGAGCTGTTTTTT. The full variable domain, rest sourced from reference TRBV5-1 and TRBJ2-2, is KAGVTQTPRYLIKTRGQQVTLSCSPISGHRSVSWYQQTPGQGLQFLFEYFSETQRNKGNFPGRFSGRQFSNSRSEMNVSTLELGDSALYLCASSYEGRRDTGELFFGEGSRLTVL.

The table lists this clone with a few counts. V and J are TRBV6-1 and TRBJ2-1; 7 nucleotides match TRBD2. Trimming removed 1 base from V and 6 bases from J; junction bases left unmatched: 3. The CDR3 is made up of 14 amino acids. Germline V gene data show CDR1 as MNHNS and CDR2 as SASEGT. The chain's CDR3 is CASSEGGGANEQFF. The CDR3 coding sequence is TGTGCCAGCAGTGAAGGGGGAGGGGCCAATGAGCAGTTCTTC.

The CDR3 is CASTQTGGVGPLHF. CDR3 nucleotide sequence: TGTGCCAGCACCCAGACAGGGGGTGTGGGACCCCTCCACTTT. The chain employs TRBV2 and TRBJ1-6; 9 bases map to TRBD1. V gave up 7 bases and J gave up 12 bases; unmatched junction bases: 10. This CDR3 is built from 14 residues. Germline CDR1 is SNHLY and CDR2 is FYNNEI.

V usage is TRBV28 and J usage is TRBJ2-3, with D perhaps TRBD2 (5 bases). This CDR3 has 18 amino acids. CDR1 is MDHEN, CDR2 SYDVKM, per germline. The V gene lost 7 bases and the J gene lost 4 bases, with 27 bases spanning the gap. CDR3 amino acids: CASTQTTGRGRVSDTQYF. The CDR3, as DNA: TGTGCCAGCACCCAAACGACGGGGAGAGGGCGTGTTTCAGATACGCAGTATTTT. The variable domain in full, with the rest retrieved from reference TRBV28 and TRBJ2-3, is DVKVTQSSRYLVKRTGEKVFLECVQDMDHENMFWYRQDPGLGLRLIYFSYDVKMKEKGDIPEGYSVSREKKERFSLILESASTNQTSMYLCASTQTTGRGRVSDTQYFGPGTRLTVL.

V usage is TRBV28 and J usage is TRBJ1-1, with a tentative D call TRBD1 (5 bases). The CDR3 is 15 residues long. The germline V gene encodes CDR1 MDHEN and CDR2 SYDVKM. V was cut by 6 bases and J by 2 bases, with 16 bases left in between. CDR3 coding DNA: TGTGCCAGCAGCCAAATCCGACAGATTAACACTGAAGCTTTCTTT. This translates into CASSQIRQINTEAFF.

This clone was seen a handful of times. The J gene is TRBJ1-4, the V gene TRBV6-5; D gene unclear. This CDR3 region has 14 residues. Germline V gene data show CDR1 as MNHEY and CDR2 as SVGAGI. V was clipped by 4 bases and J by 10 bases, with 16 bases between them. The CDR3, as DNA: TGTGCCAGCAGTTTAGGCGGGAGGGAAAGAAAACTGTTTTTT. As protein: CASSLGGRERKLFF.

V usage is TRBV7-9 and J usage is TRBJ1-4; TRBD1 matches 9 bases. V shed 5 bases, J shed 4 bases, and the junction held 14 bases outside the gene matches. Germline assignment: CDR1 SEHNR and CDR2 FQNEAQ (reference sequence). The CDR3 totals 18 residues. The CDR3 region has the DNA TGTGCCAGCAGCGCTACAGGGGGCCCACTTCGCTTTAATGAAAAACTGTTTTTT. Encoded protein: CASSATGGPLRFNEKLFF.

The chain carries TRBV6-1 and TRBJ2-7; tentatively, D is TRBD2 (5 bases). In germline, CDR1 is MNHNS, CDR2 SASEGT. Trimming cost V 2 bases and J 3 bases, with 8 bases left between them. This CDR3 has 13 amino acids. CDR3 coding DNA: TGTGCCAGCAGTGAACTAGCAGGCTACGAGCAGTACTTC. It translates to CASSELAGYEQYF.

This chain links TRBV7-2 with TRBJ1-4; 7 bases map to TRBD1. Looked up from germline, CDR1 is SGHTA and CDR2 is FQGNSA. V dropped 4 bases and J dropped 6; count of bases not matched to a gene: 5. The CDR3 contains 14 residues. CDR3 sequence: CASSSWDSHEKLFF. Here the CDR3 DNA reads TGTGCCAGCAGCTCGTGGGACAGTCATGAAAAACTGTTTTTT.

The chain recombines TRBV9 with TRBJ2-1, with unresolved D. Germline CDR1 reads SGDLS; CDR2 reads YYNGEE. The ends were cut back, 0 bases at V and 6 bases at J, with 7 bases in the middle. CDR3 size: 13 residues. CDR3 region: CASSVGLGNEQFF. As DNA, the CDR3 is TGTGCCAGCAGCGTAGGGCTTGGCAATGAGCAGTTCTTC.

The V call is TRBV10-1, the J call TRBJ1-1; 9 bases fit TRBD1. This CDR3 is 16 amino acids long. Germline lookup yields CDR1 WNHNN and CDR2 SYGVQD (reference sequence). V gave up 1 base and J gave up 0 bases; unmatched junction bases: 3. CDR3 in amino acids: CASSEYGTGLNTEAFF. The CDR3 nucleotides read TGCGCCAGCAGTGAGTACGGGACAGGGCTGAACACTGAAGCTTTCTTT.

The genes are TRBV28 and TRBJ2-1, with D tentatively TRBD1 or TRBD2 (5 bases each). This CDR3 spans 13 amino acids. V lost 8 bases and J 5 bases, leaving 13 bases between the germline ends. Per the germline V gene, CDR1 is MDHEN and CDR2 is SYDVKM. The CDR3 region is CASDLGRDNEQFF. DNA of the CDR3: TGTGCCAGCGACCTGGGGCGGGACAATGAGCAGTTCTTC. Combining the CDR3 with reference TRBV28 and TRBJ2-1 gives the whole variable domain DVKVTQSSRYLVKRTGEKVFLECVQDMDHENMFWYRQDPGLGLRLIYFSYDVKMKEKGDIPEGYSVSREKKERFSLILESASTNQTSMYLCASDLGRDNEQFFGPGTRLTVL.

V and J are TRBV5-1 and TRBJ2-7, with D tentatively TRBD1 or TRBD2 (6 bases each). This CDR3 comprises 16 residues. V lost 1 base and J lost 1, with 15 bases in between. Germline values: CDR1 SGHRS, CDR2 YFSETQ. The CDR3 DNA is TGCGCCAGCAGCTTGATCCCCCAGGGGACTTCCTACGAGCAGTACTTC. It is translated as CASSLIPQGTSYEQYF.